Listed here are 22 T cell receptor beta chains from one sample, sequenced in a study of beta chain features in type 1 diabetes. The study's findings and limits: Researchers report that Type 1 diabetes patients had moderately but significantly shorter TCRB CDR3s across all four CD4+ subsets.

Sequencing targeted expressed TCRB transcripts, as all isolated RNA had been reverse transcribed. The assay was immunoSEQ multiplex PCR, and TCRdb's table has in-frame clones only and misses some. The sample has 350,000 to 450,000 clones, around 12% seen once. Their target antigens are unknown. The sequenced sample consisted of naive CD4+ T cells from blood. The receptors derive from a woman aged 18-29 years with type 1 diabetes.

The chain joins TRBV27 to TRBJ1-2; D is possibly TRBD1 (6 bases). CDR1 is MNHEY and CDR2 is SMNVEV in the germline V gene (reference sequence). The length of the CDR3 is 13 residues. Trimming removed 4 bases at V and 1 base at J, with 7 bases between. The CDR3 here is CASSWTVNYGYTF. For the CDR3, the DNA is TGTGCCAGCAGTTGGACAGTTAACTATGGCTACACCTTC.

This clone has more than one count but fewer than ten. Here the CDR3 reads CASSFVPDSYNEQFF. CDR3 coding DNA: TGTGCCAGCAGCTTTGTTCCAGACTCCTACAATGAGCAGTTCTTC. This chain links TRBV7-2 with TRBJ2-1; no definite D call. CDR1 is SGHTA, CDR2 FQGNSA, per germline. Trimming removed 3 bases at V and 0 bases at J, with 9 bases between. CDR3 size: 15 residues.

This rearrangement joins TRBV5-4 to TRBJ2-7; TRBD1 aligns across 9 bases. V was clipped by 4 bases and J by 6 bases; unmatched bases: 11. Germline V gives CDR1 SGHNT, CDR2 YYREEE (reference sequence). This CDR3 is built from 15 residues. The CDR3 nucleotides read TGTGCCAGCAGCCGAAAAGACAGGGGGGGAAGCGAGCAGTACTTC. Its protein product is CASSRKDRGGSEQYF.

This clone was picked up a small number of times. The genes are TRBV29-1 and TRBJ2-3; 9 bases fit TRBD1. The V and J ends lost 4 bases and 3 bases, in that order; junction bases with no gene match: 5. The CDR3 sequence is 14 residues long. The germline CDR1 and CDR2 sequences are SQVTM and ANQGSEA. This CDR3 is CSVADRGWTDTQYF. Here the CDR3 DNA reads TGCAGCGTTGCCGACAGGGGGTGGACAGATACGCAGTATTTT.

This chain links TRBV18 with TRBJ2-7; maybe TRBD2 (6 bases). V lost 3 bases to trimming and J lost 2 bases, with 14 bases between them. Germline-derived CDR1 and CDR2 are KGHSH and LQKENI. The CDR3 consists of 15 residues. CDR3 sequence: CASSPGGGTAYEQYF. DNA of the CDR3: TGTGCCAGCTCACCGGGGGGTGGGACCGCCTACGAGCAGTACTTC. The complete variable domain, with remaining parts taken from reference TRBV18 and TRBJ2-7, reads NAGVMQNPRHLVRRRGQEARLRCSPMKGHSHVYWYRQLPEEGLKFMVYLQKENIIDESGMPKERFSAEFPKEGPSILRIQQVVRGDSAAYFCASSPGGGTAYEQYFGPGTRLTVT.

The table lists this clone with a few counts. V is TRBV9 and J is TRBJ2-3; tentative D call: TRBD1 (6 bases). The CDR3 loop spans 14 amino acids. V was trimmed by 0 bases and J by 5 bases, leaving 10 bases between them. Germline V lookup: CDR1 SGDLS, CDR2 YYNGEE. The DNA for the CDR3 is TGTGCCAGCAGCGTAGTAGGGGGTGGAGATACGCAGTATTTT. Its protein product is CASSVVGGGDTQYF.

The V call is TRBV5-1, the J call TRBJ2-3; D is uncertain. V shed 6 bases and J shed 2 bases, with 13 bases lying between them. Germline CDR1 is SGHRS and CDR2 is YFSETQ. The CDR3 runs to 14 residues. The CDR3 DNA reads TGCGCCAGCAATTTGGGCTTAATCACAGATACGCAGTATTTT. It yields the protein CASNLGLITDTQYF.

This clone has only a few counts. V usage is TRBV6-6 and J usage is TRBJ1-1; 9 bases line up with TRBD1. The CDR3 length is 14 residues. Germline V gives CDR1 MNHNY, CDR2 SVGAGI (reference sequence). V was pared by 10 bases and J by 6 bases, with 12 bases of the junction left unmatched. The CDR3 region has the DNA TGTGCCACCCGTAAAACAGGGGGCATCGCTGAAGCTTTCTTT. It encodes CATRKTGGIAEAFF.

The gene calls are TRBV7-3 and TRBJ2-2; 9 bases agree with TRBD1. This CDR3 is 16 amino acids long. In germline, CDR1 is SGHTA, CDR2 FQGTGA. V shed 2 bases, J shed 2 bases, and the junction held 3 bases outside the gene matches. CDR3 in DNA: TGTGCCAGCAGCTTAGCGGGACAGGGTAACACCGGGGAGCTGTTTTTT. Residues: CASSLAGQGNTGELFF.

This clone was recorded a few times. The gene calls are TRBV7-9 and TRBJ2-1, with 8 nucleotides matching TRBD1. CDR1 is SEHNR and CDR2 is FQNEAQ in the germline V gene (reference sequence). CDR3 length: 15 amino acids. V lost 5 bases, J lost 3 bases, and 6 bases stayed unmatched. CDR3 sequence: CASSLGQGGYNEQFF. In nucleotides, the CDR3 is TGTGCCAGCAGCCTAGGACAGGGTGGCTACAATGAGCAGTTCTTC.

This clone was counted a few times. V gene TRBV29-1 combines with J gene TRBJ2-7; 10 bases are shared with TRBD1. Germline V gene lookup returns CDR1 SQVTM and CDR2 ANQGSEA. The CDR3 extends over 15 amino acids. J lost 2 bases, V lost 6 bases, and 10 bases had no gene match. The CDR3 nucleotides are TGCAGCGTCTACCCATTCGGGACAGGGGCCTACGAGCAGTACTTC. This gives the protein CSVYPFGTGAYEQYF.

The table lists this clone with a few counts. In DNA, the CDR3 is TGTGCCAGCAGCCAAGGGGCCGAGACCCAGTACTTC. Its translation: CASSQGAETQYF. The rearrangement joins TRBV11-2 to TRBJ2-5; a possible D gene is TRBD1 (5 bases). CDR3 length: 12 amino acids. V lost 5 bases, J lost 5 bases, and 9 bases lay in between. Germline CDR1 SGHAT, CDR2 FQNNGV.

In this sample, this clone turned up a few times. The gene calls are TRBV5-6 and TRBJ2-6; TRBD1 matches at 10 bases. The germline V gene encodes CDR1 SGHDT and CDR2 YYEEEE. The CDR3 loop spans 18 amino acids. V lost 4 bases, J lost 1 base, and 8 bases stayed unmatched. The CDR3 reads CASSPRDRGGSGANVLTF. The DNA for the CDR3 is TGTGCCAGCAGCCCTAGGGACAGGGGAGGATCTGGGGCCAACGTCCTGACTTTC.

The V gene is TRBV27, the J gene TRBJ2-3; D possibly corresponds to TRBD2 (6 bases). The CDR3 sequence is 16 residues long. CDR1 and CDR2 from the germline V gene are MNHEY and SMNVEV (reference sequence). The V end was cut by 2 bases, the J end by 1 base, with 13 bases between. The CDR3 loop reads CASSLMSGSRTDTQYF. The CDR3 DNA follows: TGTGCCAGCAGTTTAATGAGCGGGTCTCGCACAGATACGCAGTATTTT.

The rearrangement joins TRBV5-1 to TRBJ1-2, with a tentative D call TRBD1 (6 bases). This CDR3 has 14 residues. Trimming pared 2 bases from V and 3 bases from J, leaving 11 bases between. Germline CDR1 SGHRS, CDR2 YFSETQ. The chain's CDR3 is CASSLRSGDYGYTF. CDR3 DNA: TGCGCCAGCAGCTTACGATCAGGGGACTATGGCTACACCTTC.

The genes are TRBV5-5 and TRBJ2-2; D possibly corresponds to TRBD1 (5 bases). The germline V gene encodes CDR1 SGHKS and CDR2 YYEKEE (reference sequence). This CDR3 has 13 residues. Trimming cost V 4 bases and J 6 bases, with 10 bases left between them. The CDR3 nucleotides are TGTGCCAGCAGCGTCAGGGTGGCCGGGGAGCTGTTTTTT. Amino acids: CASSVRVAGELFF. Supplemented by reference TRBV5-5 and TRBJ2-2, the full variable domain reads DAGVTQSPTHLIKTRGQQVTLRCSPISGHKSVSWYQQVLGQGPQFIFQYYEKEERGRGNFPDRFSARQFPNYSSELNVNALLLGDSALYLCASSVRVAGELFFGEGSRLTVL.

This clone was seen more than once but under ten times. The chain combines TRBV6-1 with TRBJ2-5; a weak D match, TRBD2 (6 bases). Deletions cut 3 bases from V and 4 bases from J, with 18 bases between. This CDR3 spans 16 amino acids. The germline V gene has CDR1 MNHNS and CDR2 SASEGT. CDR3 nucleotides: TGTGCCAGCAGTGACCTTTGGGACCCGGAGGGAGAGACCCAGTACTTC. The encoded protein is CASSDLWDPEGETQYF.

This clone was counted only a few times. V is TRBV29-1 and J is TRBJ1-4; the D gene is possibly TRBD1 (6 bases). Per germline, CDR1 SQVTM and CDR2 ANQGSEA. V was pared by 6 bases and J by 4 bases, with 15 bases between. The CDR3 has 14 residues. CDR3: CSVGGGFRNEKLFF. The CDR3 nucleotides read TGCAGCGTGGGAGGGGGTTTCCGTAATGAAAAACTGTTTTTT.

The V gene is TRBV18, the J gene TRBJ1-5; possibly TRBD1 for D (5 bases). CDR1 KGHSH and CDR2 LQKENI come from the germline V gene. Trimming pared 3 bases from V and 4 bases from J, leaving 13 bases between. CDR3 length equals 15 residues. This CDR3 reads CASSPAGQGNQPQHF. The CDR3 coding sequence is TGTGCCAGCTCACCGGCAGGACAAGGAAATCAGCCCCAGCATTTT. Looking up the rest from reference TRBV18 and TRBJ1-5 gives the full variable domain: NAGVMQNPRHLVRRRGQEARLRCSPMKGHSHVYWYRQLPEEGLKFMVYLQKENIIDESGMPKERFSAEFPKEGPSILRIQQVVRGDSAAYFCASSPAGQGNQPQHFGDGTRLSIL.

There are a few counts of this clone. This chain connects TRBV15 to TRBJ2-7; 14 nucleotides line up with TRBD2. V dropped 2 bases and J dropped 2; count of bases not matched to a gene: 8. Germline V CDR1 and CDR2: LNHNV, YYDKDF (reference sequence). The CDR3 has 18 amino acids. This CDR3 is CATSRLGTSGGSTYEQYF. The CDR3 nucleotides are TGTGCCACCAGCAGATTAGGGACTAGCGGGGGATCAACCTACGAGCAGTACTTC. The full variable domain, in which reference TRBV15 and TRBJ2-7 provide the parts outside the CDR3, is DAMVIQNPRYQVTQFGKPVTLSCSQTLNHNVMYWYQQKSSQAPKLLFHYYDKDFNNEADTPDNFQSRRPNTSFCFLDIRSPGLGDTAMYLCATSRLGTSGGSTYEQYFGPGTRLTVT.

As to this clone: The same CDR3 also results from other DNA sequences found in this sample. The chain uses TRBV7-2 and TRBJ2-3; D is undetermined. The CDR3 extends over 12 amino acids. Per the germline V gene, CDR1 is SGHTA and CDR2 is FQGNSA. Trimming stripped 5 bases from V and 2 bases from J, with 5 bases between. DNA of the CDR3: TGTGCCAGCAGCCCAAACACAGATACGCAGTATTTT. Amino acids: CASSPNTDTQYF.

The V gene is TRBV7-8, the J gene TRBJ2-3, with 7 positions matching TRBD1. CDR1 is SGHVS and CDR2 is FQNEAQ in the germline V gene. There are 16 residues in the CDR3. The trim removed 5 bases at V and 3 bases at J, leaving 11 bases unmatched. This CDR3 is CASSQWNRGETDTQYF. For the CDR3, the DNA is TGTGCCAGCAGCCAATGGAACAGGGGCGAGACAGATACGCAGTATTTT.